This T cell receptor beta chain was captured in a study of T cell repertoires in cytomegalovirus infection. TCRdb re-called the reads with MiXCR, one entry per CDR3 protein. The repertoire consists of around 50,000 distinct CDR3 sequences, with about a fifth occurring once and the leading ten covering 26%. V was shortened by 1 base and J by 3 bases, with 12 bases between the two germline ends. The germline gives CDR1 SGHTA, CDR2 FQGTGA. The CDR3 has 15 residues. This clonotype was counted only a few times. The target antigen is unknown. The gene calls are TRBV7-3 and TRBJ1-1; tentatively, D is TRBD1 (6 bases). The clonotype was recovered from a human donor in good health (CMV status not recorded). Some clones in this sample may be carry-over from other donors' samples. The sequences come from CD8+ T cells from cultured PBMCs, collected from culture after CMV antigen stimulation. CDR3 in DNA: TGTGCCAGCAGCTTAAGCCCGGGGGCGGACACTGAAGCTTTCTTT. Translated, it gives CASSLSPGADTEAFF.